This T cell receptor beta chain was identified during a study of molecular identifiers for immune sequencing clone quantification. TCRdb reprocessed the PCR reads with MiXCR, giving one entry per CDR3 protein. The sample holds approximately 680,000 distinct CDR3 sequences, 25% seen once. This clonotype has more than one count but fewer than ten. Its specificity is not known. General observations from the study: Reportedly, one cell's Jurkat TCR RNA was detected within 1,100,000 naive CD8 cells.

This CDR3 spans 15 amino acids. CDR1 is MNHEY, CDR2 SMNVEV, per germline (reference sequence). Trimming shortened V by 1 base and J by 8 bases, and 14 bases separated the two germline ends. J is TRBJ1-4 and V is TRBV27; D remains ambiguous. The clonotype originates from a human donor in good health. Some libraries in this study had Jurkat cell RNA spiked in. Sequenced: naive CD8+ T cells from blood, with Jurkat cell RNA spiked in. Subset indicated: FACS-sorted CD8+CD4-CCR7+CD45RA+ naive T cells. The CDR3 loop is CASSLFSQPGEKLFF. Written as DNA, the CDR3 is TGTGCCAGCAGTTTATTTTCCCAACCCGGGGAAAAACTGTTTTTT.